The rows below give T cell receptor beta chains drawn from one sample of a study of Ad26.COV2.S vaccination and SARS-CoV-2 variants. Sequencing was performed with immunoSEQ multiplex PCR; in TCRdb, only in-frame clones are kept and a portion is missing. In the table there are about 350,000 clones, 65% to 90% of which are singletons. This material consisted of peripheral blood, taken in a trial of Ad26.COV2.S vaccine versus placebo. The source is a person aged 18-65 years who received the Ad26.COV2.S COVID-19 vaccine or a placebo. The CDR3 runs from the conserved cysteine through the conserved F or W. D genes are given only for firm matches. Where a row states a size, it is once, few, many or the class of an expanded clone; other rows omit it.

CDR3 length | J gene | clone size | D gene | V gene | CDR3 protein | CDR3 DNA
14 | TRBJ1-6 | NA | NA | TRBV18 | CASSRVQGDSPLHF | TGTGCCAGCTCACGGGTACAGGGTGATTCACCCCTCCACTTT
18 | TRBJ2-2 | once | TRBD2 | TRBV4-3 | CASSPYRLAGGNTGELFF | TGCGCCAGCAGCCCATACAGACTAGCGGGAGGGAACACCGGGGAGCTGTTTTTT
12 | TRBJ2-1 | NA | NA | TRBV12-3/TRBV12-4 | CASSTTYNEQFF | TGTGCCAGCAGTACTACTTACAATGAGCAGTTCTTC
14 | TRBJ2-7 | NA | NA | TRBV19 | CASSIAYGDYEQYF | TGTGCCAGTAGTATAGCTTACGGGGACTACGAGCAGTACTTC
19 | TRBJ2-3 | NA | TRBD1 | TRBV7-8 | CASSSPGGARGSRTDTQYF | TGTGCCAGCAGCTCCCCAGGGGGCGCGCGAGGGAGTAGGACAGATACGCAGTATTTT
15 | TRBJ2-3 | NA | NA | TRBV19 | CASTATAYSTDTQYF | TGTGCCAGTACCGCGACAGCCTATAGCACAGATACGCAGTATTTT
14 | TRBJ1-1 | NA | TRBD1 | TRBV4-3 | CASSQVTGATEAFF | TGCGCCAGCAGCCAAGTAACAGGGGCCACTGAAGCTTTCTTT
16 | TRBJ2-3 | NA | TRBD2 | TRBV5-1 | CASSLTGGSGTDTQYF | TGCGCCAGCAGCTTGACGGGGGGGTCTGGCACAGATACGCAGTATTTT
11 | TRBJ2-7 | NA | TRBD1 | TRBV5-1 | CASTRGYEQYF | TGCGCCAGCACCAGGGGGTACGAGCAGTACTTC
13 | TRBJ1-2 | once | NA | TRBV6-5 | CASRRQGGYGYTF | TGTGCCAGCAGACGTCAGGGAGGCTATGGCTACACCTTC
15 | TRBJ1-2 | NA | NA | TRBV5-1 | CASSLGGTINYGYTF | TGCGCCAGCAGCTTGGGGGGGACCATTAACTATGGCTACACCTTC
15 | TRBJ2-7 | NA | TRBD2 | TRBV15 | CATSTGAGGLYEQYF | TGTGCCACCAGCACGGGGGCGGGAGGGCTCTACGAGCAGTACTTC
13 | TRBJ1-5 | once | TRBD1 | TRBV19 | CASSAGGGQPQHF | TGTGCCAGTAGTGCAGGGGGTGGGCAGCCCCAGCATTTT
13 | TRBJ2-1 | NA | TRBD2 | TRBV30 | CAWSGTGTSGKIF | TGTGCCTGGAGTGGGACCGGGACTAGCGGGAAGATCTTC
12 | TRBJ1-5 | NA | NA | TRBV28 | CASSLPPQPQHF | TGTGCCAGCAGTCTCCCCCCCCAGCCCCAGCATTTT
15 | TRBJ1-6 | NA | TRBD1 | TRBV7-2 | CASSVRDSNNSPLHF | TGTGCCAGCAGCGTCCGGGACAGCAATAATTCACCCCTCCACTTT
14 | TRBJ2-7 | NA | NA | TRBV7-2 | CASSRDSYTYEQYF | TGTGCCAGCAGCCGGGACTCTTACACCTACGAGCAGTACTTC
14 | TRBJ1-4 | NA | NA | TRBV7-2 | CASSPGRGGEKLFF | TGTGCCAGCAGCCCCGGCAGGGGCGGTGAAAAACTGTTTTTT
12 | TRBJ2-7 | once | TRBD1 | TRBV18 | CASSRQGGEQYF | TGTGCCAGCTCCAGACAGGGGGGCGAGCAGTACTTC
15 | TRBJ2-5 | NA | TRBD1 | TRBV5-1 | CASSLPQGAGETQYF | TGCGCCAGCAGCCTACCACAGGGGGCGGGGGAGACCCAGTACTTC
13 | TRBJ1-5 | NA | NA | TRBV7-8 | CASSNAPQQPQHF | TGTGCCAGCAGCAATGCCCCTCAACAGCCCCAGCATTTT
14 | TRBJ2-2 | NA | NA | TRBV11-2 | CASSPTGNTGELFF | TGTGCCAGCAGCCCGACCGGGAACACCGGGGAGCTGTTTTTT